The clone carrying this TCR beta chain was seen only once. Its antigen is undetermined. Germline V gives CDR1 MGHDK, CDR2 SYGVNS. The CDR3 length is 12 residues. V lost 4 bases to trimming and J lost 5 bases, with 8 bases between them. This sample was included in a study of neurological immune-mediated disorders. For the unsorted libraries, 2 million PBMCs stored at -80 C served as input. The study, taken as a whole, reports: No link was found between any clinical or MRI feature and the multiple sclerosis repertoire cluster.

TCRdb reprocessed the 5' RACE reads with MiXCR, giving one entry per CDR3 protein. The data contain tens of thousands of distinct CDR3 sequences, approximately 3.8% of them seen just once; the ten biggest clones take up 1.5% to 2%. This TCR came from a young man with multiple sclerosis. The sequenced sample consisted of PBMCs. The chain uses TRBV25-1 and TRBJ1-1, with D uncertain. This CDR3 is CASSGTGTEAFF. The CDR3 DNA sequence: TGTGCCAGCAGTGGAACGGGGACTGAAGCTTTCTTT.